This T cell receptor beta chain was identified during a study of T cells in Graves' hyperthyroidism and ophthalmopathy. The germline V gene encodes CDR1 SGHTA and CDR2 FQGNSA. The length of the CDR3 is 15 residues. The TCR beta CDR3 regions underwent amplification using RNA transcripts as the source. The HTBI set primed first-round TCR CDR3 RT-PCR. From the multiplex PCR reads, TCRdb called clonotypes with MiXCR, one entry per CDR3 protein. The sample holds under 250,000 distinct CDR3 sequences, over 20% seen once. General observations from the study: The blood repertoire included most of the expanded thyroid clonotypes above 0.001.

This clonotype was found many times. Its antigen is unknown. A much bigger clone sits one base away, suggesting this may be a read error. Ophthalmopathy patients had moderate-to-severe active disease, CAS ≥3, NOSPECS ≥4, and disease duration under 3 months. V usage is TRBV7-2 and J usage is TRBJ2-7; 13 bases match TRBD2. The clonotype comes from a woman between 40 and 50 years old with Graves' ophthalmopathy. The sequenced sample was blood. This chain's CDR3 is CASNLGGLAGVKQYF. CDR3 bases: TGTGCCAGCAACTTAGGCGGACTAGCGGGAGTCAAGCAGTACTTC.